This T cell receptor beta chain came from a study of blood T cell repertoires in COVID-19. Study overall: Researchers got acute and convalescent COVID-19 samples from the United States, Italy and Spain.

Repertoires were generated with immunoSEQ multiplex PCR, while TCRdb's copy carries only in-frame clones and drops some. The table has about 180,000 clones, 70% to 90% seen once; the top ten hold 1.5% to 2%. This clone was recorded only once. The germline V gene has CDR1 ENHRY and CDR2 SYGVKD. The V end lost 4 bases, the J end lost 7 bases, and 8 bases lay between the germline ends. There are 13 residues in the CDR3. This receptor was identified in a man aged 18 to 29 who had recovered from COVID-19. The sample was peripheral blood. This chain joins TRBV10-3 and TRBJ1-6; possibly TRBD1 for D (5 bases). CDR3: CAISGQSNSPLHF. The DNA of the CDR3 is TGTGCCATCAGTGGACAGTCCAATTCACCCCTCCACTTT.